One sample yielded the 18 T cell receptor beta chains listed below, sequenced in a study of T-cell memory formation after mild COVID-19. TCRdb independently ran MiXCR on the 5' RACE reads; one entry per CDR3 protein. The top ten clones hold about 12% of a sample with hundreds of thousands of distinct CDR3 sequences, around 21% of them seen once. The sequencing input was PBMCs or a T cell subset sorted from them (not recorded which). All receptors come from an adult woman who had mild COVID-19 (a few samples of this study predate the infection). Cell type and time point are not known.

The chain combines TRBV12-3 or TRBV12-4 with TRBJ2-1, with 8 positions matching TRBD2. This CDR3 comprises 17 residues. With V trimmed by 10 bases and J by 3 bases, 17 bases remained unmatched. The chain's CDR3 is CATTSGSGGGIYNEQFF. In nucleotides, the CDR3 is TGTGCCACGACTTCAGGGTCTGGCGGGGGGATCTACAATGAGCAGTTCTTC.

The CDR3 DNA is TGCGCCAGCAGCTTGCTGCCGGGAGGGGACACCGGGGAGCTGTTTTTT. Its translation is CASSLLPGGDTGELFF. The chain combines TRBV5-1 with TRBJ2-2; TRBD2 aligns across 8 bases. This CDR3 is built from 16 residues. V lost 1 base, J lost 3 bases, and 5 bases stayed unmatched. Germline loops: CDR1 SGHRS, CDR2 YFSETQ.

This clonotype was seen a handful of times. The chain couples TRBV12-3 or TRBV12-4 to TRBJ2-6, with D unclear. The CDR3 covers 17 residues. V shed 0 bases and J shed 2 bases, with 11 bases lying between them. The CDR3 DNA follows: TGTGCCAGCAGTTTAGCAGGGCGGATTGCTGGGGCCAACGTCCTGACTTTC. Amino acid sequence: CASSLAGRIAGANVLTF.

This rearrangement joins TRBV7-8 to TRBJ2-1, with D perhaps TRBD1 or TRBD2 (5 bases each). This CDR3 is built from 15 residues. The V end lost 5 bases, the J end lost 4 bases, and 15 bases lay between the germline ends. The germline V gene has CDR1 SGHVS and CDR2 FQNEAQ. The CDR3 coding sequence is TGTGCCAGCAGCCCGGGACCAGAACCGTACAATGAGCAGTTCTTC. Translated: CASSPGPEPYNEQFF.

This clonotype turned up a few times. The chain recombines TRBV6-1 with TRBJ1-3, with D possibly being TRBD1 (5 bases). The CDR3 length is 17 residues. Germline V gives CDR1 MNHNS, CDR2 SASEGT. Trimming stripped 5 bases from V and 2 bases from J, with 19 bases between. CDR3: CASSTRRGTAPGNTIYF. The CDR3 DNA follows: TGTGCCAGCAGTACCCGGCGGGGGACCGCCCCTGGAAACACCATATATTTT.

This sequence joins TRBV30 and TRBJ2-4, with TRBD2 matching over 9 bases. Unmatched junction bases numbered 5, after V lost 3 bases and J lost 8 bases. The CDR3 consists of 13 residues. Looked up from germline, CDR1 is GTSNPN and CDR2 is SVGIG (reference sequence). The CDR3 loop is CAWRWAGGDIQYF. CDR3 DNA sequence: TGTGCCTGGAGATGGGCGGGAGGGGACATTCAGTACTTC.

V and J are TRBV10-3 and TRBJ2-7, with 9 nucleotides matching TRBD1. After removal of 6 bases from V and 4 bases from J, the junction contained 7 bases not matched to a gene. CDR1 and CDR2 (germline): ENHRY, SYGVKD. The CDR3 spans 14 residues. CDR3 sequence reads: CAISLAGQGYEQYF. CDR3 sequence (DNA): TGTGCCATCAGCCTGGCGGGACAGGGTTACGAGCAGTACTTC.

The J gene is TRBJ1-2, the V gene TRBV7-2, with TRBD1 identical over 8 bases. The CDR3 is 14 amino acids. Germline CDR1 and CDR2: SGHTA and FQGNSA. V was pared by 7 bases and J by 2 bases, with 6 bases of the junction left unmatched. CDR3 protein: CASNPRTGNYGYTF. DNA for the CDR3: TGTGCCAGCAACCCTAGGACAGGGAACTATGGCTACACCTTC.

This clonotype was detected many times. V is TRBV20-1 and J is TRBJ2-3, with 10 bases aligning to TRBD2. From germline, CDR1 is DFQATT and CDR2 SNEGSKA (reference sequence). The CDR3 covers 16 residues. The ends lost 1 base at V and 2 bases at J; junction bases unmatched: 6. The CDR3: CSARGASGGDTDTQYF. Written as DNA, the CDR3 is TGCAGTGCTAGAGGAGCTAGCGGGGGAGACACAGATACGCAGTATTTT.

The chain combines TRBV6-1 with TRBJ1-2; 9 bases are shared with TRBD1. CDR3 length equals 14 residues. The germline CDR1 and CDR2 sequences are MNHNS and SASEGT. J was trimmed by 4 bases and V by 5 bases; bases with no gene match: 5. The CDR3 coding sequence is TGTGCCAGCAGTACGGGACAGGGTAGCTATGGCTACACCTTC. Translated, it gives CASSTGQGSYGYTF.

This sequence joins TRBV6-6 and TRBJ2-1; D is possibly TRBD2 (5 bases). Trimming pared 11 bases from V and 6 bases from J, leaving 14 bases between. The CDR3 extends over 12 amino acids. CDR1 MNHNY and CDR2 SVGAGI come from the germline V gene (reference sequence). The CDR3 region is CALGQRSNEQFF. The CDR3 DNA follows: TGTGCCCTCGGGCAGCGGTCCAATGAGCAGTTCTTC.

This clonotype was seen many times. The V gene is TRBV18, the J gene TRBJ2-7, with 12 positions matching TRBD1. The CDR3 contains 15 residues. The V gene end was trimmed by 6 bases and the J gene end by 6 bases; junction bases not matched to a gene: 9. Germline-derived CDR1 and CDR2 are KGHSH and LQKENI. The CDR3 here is CASSLGGQGALEQYF. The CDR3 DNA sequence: TGTGCCAGCTCCTTGGGGGGACAGGGGGCTCTCGAGCAGTACTTC.

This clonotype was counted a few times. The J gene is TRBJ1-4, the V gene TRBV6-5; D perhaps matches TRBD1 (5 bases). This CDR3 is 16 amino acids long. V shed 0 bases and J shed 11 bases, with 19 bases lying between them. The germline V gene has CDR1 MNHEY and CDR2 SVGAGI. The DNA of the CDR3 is TGTGCCAGCAGTTACTCGGAGACAGATAGAGTATCTAAACTGTTTTTT. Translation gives CASSYSETDRVSKLFF.

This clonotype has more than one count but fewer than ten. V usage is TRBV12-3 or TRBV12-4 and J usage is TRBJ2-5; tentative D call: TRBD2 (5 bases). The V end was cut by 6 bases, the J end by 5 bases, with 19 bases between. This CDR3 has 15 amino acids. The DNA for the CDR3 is TGTGCCAGCAGCTCTAAGGGAGAATTTGGGGAGACCCAGTACTTC. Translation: CASSSKGEFGETQYF.

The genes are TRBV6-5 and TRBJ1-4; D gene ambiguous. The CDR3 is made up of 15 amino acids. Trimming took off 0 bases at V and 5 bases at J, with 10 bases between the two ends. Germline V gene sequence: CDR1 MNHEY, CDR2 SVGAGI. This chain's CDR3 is CASSYSERRNEKLFF. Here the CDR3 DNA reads TGTGCCAGCAGTTACTCGGAGAGAAGGAATGAAAAACTGTTTTTT.

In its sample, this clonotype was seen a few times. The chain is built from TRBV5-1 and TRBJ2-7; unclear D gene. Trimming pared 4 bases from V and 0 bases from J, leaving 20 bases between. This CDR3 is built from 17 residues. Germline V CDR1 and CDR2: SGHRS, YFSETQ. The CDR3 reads CASSGSSHRGNSYEQYF. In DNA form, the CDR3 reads TGCGCCAGCAGCGGTTCGTCCCATCGCGGAAACTCCTACGAGCAGTACTTC.

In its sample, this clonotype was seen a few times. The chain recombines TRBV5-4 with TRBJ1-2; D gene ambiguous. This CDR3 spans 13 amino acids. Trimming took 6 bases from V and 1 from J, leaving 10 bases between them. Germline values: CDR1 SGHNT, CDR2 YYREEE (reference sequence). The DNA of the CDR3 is TGTGCCAGCAAGGACGGAATTAACTATGGCTACACCTTC. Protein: CASKDGINYGYTF.

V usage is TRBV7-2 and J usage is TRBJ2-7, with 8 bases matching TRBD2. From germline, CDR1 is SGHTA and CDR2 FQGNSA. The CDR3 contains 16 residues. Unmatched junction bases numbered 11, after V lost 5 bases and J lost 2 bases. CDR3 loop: CASSREGRGSTYEQYF. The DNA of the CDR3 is TGTGCCAGCAGCCGGGAGGGGCGGGGGTCGACCTACGAGCAGTACTTC.